These T cell receptor beta chains were read from a single sample in a study of blood T cells in healthy people across ages. One entry per CDR3 protein results from TCRdb running MiXCR on the 5' RACE reads. The sample shows 750,000 to 850,000 distinct CDR3 sequences, 20% to 25% of them seen only once. The sample also formed part of further work on T cells of mothers and their children.

The sequenced sample was blood. The receptors stem from a boy aged 5-17 years in good health. Each CDR3 is given with its conserved first and last residue. The order of the fields is V gene, J gene, D gene, clone size, CDR3 DNA, CDR3 protein. A D gene is named only where the DNA matches it firmly. Clone sizes are given selectively: once, few, many, or a class where the clone is expanded.

>TRBV28|TRBJ2-4|.|few
TGTGCCAGCAGCGAACCCCGATCAGTGTCGAAAAACATTCAGTACTTC
CASSEPRSVSKNIQYF
>TRBV5-1|TRBJ1-2|.|.
TGCGCCAGCAGCTTGGATATAGGGCGGAACTATGGCTACACCTTC
CASSLDIGRNYGYTF
>TRBV4-3|TRBJ2-3|.|few
TGCGCCAGCAGCCAAGCTGCCAGCGAGAGGGGCACAGATACGCAGTATTTT
CASSQAASERGTDTQYF
>TRBV4-3|TRBJ2-1|.|.
TGCGCCAGCAGCCAAGAACCCGGACCGTACAATGAGCAGTTCTTC
CASSQEPGPYNEQFF
>TRBV28|TRBJ2-5|.|few
TGTGCCAGCAGTTTACGGAACATGGTCTTGGAGACCCAGTACTTC
CASSLRNMVLETQYF
>TRBV24-1|TRBJ1-4|.|once
TGTGCCGCCAGTGTTTCGGGTATAGGTGAGGAAAAACTGTTTTTT
CAASVSGIGEEKLFF
>TRBV3-1|TRBJ2-4|.|few
TGTGCCAGCAGCCAATCGGATCTAGACAAAAACATTCAGTACTTC
CASSQSDLDKNIQYF
>TRBV9|TRBJ1-1|.|.
TGTGCCAGCACCCTTACCCCGGGCACTGAAGCTTTCTTT
CASTLTPGTEAFF
>TRBV29-1|TRBJ1-2|TRBD1|.
TGCAGCGTTGAAAAGGGAACAGGGGGAATGAACTATGGCTACACCTTC
CSVEKGTGGMNYGYTF
>TRBV7-2|TRBJ2-7|TRBD1|.
TGTGCCAGCAGCTCGACGGGACAGGGCATCTACGAGCAGTACTTC
CASSSTGQGIYEQYF
>TRBV7-2|TRBJ2-5|TRBD2|.
TGTGCCAGCAGCCCTAGAGGTGTGACTAGCGGGAGCTTAGGGGAGACCCAGTACTTC
CASSPRGVTSGSLGETQYF
>TRBV7-3|TRBJ2-3|.|.
TGTGCCAGCAGCTTGCGAGGCGGGAAGGCAACAGATACGCAGTATTTT
CASSLRGGKATDTQYF
>TRBV27|TRBJ1-2|.|few
TGTGCCAGCAGTTTATTTGGGGGGCCAGGTGGCTACACCTTC
CASSLFGGPGGYTF
>TRBV28|TRBJ1-2|.|.
TGTGCCAGCAGTTTATACCGCACACAGGGAATGGATCGCTACACCTTC
CASSLYRTQGMDRYTF
>TRBV29-1|TRBJ2-2|.|few
TGCAGCGTTGGGGGATGGGGCACCGGGGAGCTGTTTTTT
CSVGGWGTGELFF
>TRBV21-1|TRBJ1-6|.|few
TGTGCCAGCAGCAACCTTCCCGAACGGATGAATAATTCACCCCTCCACTTT
CASSNLPERMNNSPLHF
>TRBV5-1|TRBJ2-6|TRBD2|few
TGCGCCAGCAGCTTGAGTAGCGGGAGTTTCTCTGGGGCCAACGTCCTGACTTTC
CASSLSSGSFSGANVLTF
>TRBV7-8|TRBJ2-7|TRBD1|.
TGTGCCAGCAGCCCATCGGCCGGACAGGGAACGGGATACGAGCAGTACTTC
CASSPSAGQGTGYEQYF
>TRBV25-1|TRBJ2-6|TRBD1|.
TGTGCCAGCAGTGAAGGATGGGACAGGGTGAGGGGCTCTGGGGCCAACGTCCTGACTTTC
CASSEGWDRVRGSGANVLTF
>TRBV28|TRBJ1-4|.|.
TGTGCCAGCACCCAAGTAGGGGCTAATGAAAAACTGTTTTTT
CASTQVGANEKLFF
>TRBV7-2|TRBJ2-7|TRBD2|.
TGTGCCAGCAGCTTAAAGCTGGGACTAGCCCTATTCTCCTACGAGCAGTACTTC
CASSLKLGLALFSYEQYF
>TRBV28|TRBJ1-6|.|many
TGTGCCAGCAGAATAGGACAGATGAATTCACCCCTCCACTTT
CASRIGQMNSPLHF
>TRBV13|TRBJ2-7|TRBD2|.
TGTGCCAGCAGCACCTTAGCGGGTGGGTTTTACGAGCAGTACTTC
CASSTLAGGFYEQYF
>TRBV27|TRBJ2-5|TRBD2|.
TGTGCCAGCACCTCCCGGGGGGAGCAGTACTTC
CASTSRGEQYF
>TRBV20-1|TRBJ1-4|.|few
TGCAGTGCTAGAGATGCACAGGCAACTAATGAAAAACTGTTTTTT
CSARDAQATNEKLFF
>TRBV7-9|TRBJ1-2|.|.
TGTGCCAGCAGCTTAAATGGACAAGGTGGCTACACCTTC
CASSLNGQGGYTF
>TRBV29-1|TRBJ1-2|.|few
TGCAGCGTCCGAGACACGGCTGGCTACACCTTC
CSVRDTAGYTF
>TRBV7-8|TRBJ1-4|TRBD1|.
TGTGCCAGCAGCCCCCGGACAGGGGCAGTGCAGAATGAAAAACTGTTTTTT
CASSPRTGAVQNEKLFF
>TRBV11-1|TRBJ2-7|TRBD2|.
TGTGCCAGCAGCTCCGACGGACAATGGCTAGCGGGAGGGTATAACTACGAGCAGTACTTC
CASSSDGQWLAGGYNYEQYF
>TRBV28|TRBJ1-2|.|.
TGTGCCAGCAGTTTTCCCCTCTCTGGTGGTGGCTACACCTTC
CASSFPLSGGGYTF
>TRBV28|TRBJ2-5|TRBD2|.
TGTGCCAGCAGTTTGTCGGCTAGCGGGTTCCAAGAGACCCAGTACTTC
CASSLSASGFQETQYF
>TRBV25-1|TRBJ2-5|.|few
TGTGCCAGCAGTGCAGAGTACCAAGAGACCCAGTACTTC
CASSAEYQETQYF
>TRBV11-1|TRBJ2-2|TRBD1|.
TGTGCCAGCAGCTCCCGGCGGACAGGGCGAAGAGACACCGGGGAGCTGTTTTTT
CASSSRRTGRRDTGELFF
>TRBV30|TRBJ1-4|.|few
TGTGCCACGAAAAGGGAGGGGATTCGGGAAAAACTGTTTTTT
CATKREGIREKLFF
>TRBV4-3|TRBJ2-7|.|.
TGCGCCAGCAGCCAAGGGCGAGCGGGCACCTACGAGCAGTACTTC
CASSQGRAGTYEQYF
>TRBV27|TRBJ2-1|TRBD1|.
TGTGCCAGCAGTCGAAAAGGTGGGACAGGAGTAGCCTACAATGAGCAGTTCTTC
CASSRKGGTGVAYNEQFF
>TRBV4-3|TRBJ1-2|.|.
TGCGCCAGCAGCCAAGAGGGGCAGCTATCGGACAGAGGCTATGGCTACACCTTC
CASSQEGQLSDRGYGYTF
>TRBV12-3/TRBV12-4|TRBJ2-1|.|few
TGTGCCAGCAGTTTTAGCGTCCCAGACAATGAGCAGTTCTTC
CASSFSVPDNEQFF
>TRBV5-1|TRBJ2-2|TRBD2|.
TGCGCCAGCAGCGCACTGCGGGAGACCGGGGAGCTGTTTTTT
CASSALRETGELFF
>TRBV28|TRBJ2-4|TRBD1|few
TGTGCCAGCAGTTCCAGGACAGGGATAGCCAAAAACATTCAGTACTTC
CASSSRTGIAKNIQYF
>TRBV27|TRBJ2-3|.|.
TGTGCCAGCAGTGTTAGAGCGAGACCTGATACGCAGTATTTT
CASSVRARPDTQYF
>TRBV12-3/TRBV12-4|TRBJ2-3|.|.
TGTGCCAGCACCCTGACGGAGACTAGCACAGATACGCAGTATTTT
CASTLTETSTDTQYF
>TRBV4-3|TRBJ2-1|.|few
TGCGCCAGCAGCCAAGATCGCAGGCTAGTCAGTGAGCAGTTCTTC
CASSQDRRLVSEQFF
>TRBV29-1|TRBJ2-7|TRBD1|few
TGCAGCGTTGTTGGGGACAGGACTTCCTACGAGCAGTACTTC
CSVVGDRTSYEQYF